Described below is a single T cell receptor beta chain sequence and its context. These data come from a study of PD-L1 blockade in urothelial cancer. Germline CDR1 GTSNPN, CDR2 SVGIG (reference sequence). CDR3 size: 14 residues. V lost 8 bases to trimming and J lost 4 bases, with 20 bases between them. The data were produced by immunoSEQ multiplex PCR, yet TCRdb's version contains in-frame clones alone and is incomplete. The sample carries 90,000 or so clones, 90% recorded once. Regarding time point: pretreatment peripheral blood. All patients handed over anywhere from 1 to 8 samples, pretreatment and on-treatment.

The sequence derives from a man in his sixties with urothelial cancer. V gene TRBV30 combines with J gene TRBJ1-2; no firm D call. Specimen: PBMCs, collected around atezolizumab (anti-PD-L1) treatment. The DNA of the CDR3 is TGTGCCGCGAGGTCAGCCCCACAACTCTATGGCTACACCTTC. Its translation is CAARSAPQLYGYTF. The complete variable domain, with remaining parts taken from reference TRBV30 and TRBJ1-2, reads SQTIHQWPATLVQPVGSPLSLECTVEGTSNPNLYWYRQAAGRGLQLLFYSVGIGQISSEVPQNLSASRPQDRQFILSSKKLLLSDSGFYLCAARSAPQLYGYTFGSGTRLTVV.